This TCR beta chain was identified during a study of shared clonotypes between healthy human individuals. Sequencing was performed on unsorted PBMC DNA using ten immunoSEQ deep assay plates. Produced via immunoSEQ multiplex PCR; TCRdb's table is partial and in-frame only. The table includes about 490,000 clones, 76% detected once. The sequence came from a woman in her thirties or forties in good health. Some clones in this sample may be carry-over from other donors' samples. Material: PBMCs.

The CDR3, as DNA: TGTGCCAGCAGTCCCGGGACAGGGGTGGGTGAAAAACTGTTTTTT. Translating it yields CASSPGTGVGEKLFF. This chain links TRBV6-1 with TRBJ1-4; 10 nucleotides match TRBD1. CDR3 length equals 15 residues. Germline values: CDR1 MNHNS, CDR2 SASEGT. V dropped 5 bases and J dropped 7; count of bases not matched to a gene: 7.